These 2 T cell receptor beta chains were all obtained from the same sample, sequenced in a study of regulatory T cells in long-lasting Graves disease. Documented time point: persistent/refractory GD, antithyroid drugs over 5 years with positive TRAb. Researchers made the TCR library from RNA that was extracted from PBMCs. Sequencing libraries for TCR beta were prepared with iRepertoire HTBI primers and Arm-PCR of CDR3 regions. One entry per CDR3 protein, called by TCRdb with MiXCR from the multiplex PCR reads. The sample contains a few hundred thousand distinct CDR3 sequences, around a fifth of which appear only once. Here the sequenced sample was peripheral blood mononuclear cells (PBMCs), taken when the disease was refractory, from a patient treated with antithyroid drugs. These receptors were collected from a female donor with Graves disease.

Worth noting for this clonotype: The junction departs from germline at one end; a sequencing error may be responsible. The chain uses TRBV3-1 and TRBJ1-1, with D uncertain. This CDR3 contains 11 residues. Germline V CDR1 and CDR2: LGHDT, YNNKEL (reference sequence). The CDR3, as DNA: TGTGCCAGCGTCAGGAACGCTGAAGCTTTCTTT. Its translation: CASVRNAEAFF.

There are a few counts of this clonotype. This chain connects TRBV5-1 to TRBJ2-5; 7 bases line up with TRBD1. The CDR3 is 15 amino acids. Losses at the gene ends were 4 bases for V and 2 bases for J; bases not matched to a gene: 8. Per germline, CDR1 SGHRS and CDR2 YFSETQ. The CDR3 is CASSLSTGPQETQYF. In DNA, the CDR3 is TGCGCCAGCAGCCTATCGACAGGGCCACAAGAGACCCAGTACTTC.